This record covers a single T cell receptor (beta chain). No antigen is known for it. CDR1 SEHNR and CDR2 FQNEAQ come from the germline V gene (reference sequence). There are 12 residues in the CDR3. The germline V and J ends were trimmed by 3 bases and 5 bases, with 5 bases remaining between them. This entry belongs to a study of CD8+ T cells in alopecia areata. Overall study context: Treatment of the treated patients consisted of oral tofacitinib, 5 to 10 mg twice daily. The SALT score measured affected scalp surface percentage in treated patients.

Study-level results: The study found that many expanded lesional clones persisted in scalp and blood during tofacitinib. The presence of one nonresponder keeps the tie between baseline CD8+ expansion and response uncertain.

cDNA reverse transcribed from extracted RNA served as the sequencing template. Clones were sequenced by immunoSEQ multiplex PCR, and TCRdb holds only the in-frame ones, with some missing. The table records 150,000 or so clones, roughly two thirds of them present only once. Treatment in this sample: oral pan-JAK inhibitor, 5-10 mg twice daily. This TCR was recovered from a human donor with alopecia areata. The material was CD4+ T cells sorted from blood, obtained at week 4, from a patient treated with tofacitinib. The chain is built from TRBV7-9 and TRBJ1-5; D possibly corresponds to TRBD1 (5 bases). CDR3 amino acids: CASSLGDQPQHF. In DNA form, the CDR3 reads TGTGCCAGCAGCTTGGGGGATCAGCCCCAGCATTTT.